This paragraph reports one T cell receptor (beta chain). No antigen is known for it. These data originate in a study of regulatory dendritic cells for organ transplantation. CD4+ or CD8+ T cells were sorted as naive CD45RA+ or memory CD45RO+. CDR3 size: 13 residues. Deletions cut 4 bases from V and 1 base from J, with 8 bases between. CDR1 is SGHNT and CDR2 is YYREEE in the germline V gene (reference sequence). Generated by immunoSEQ multiplex PCR, the TCRdb table keeps only in-frame clones and is missing some. The repertoire holds roughly 28,000 clones, around 84% seen once, with approximately 0.1% in the top ten. The study, taken as a whole, reports: Memory CD8+ T cells were the most oligoclonal; naive cells were highly diverse. Of resting T cell subsets, memory CD8+ had the most alloreactive clonotypes.

This TCR was recovered from a human donor in good health. Sequencing input: naive CD4+ T cells from blood. Regarding subset: CD45RA+ naive T cells. J is TRBJ1-1 and V is TRBV5-4; D might be TRBD1 (6 bases). In DNA, the CDR3 is TGTGCCAGCAGCCCGGGACAGAACACTGAAGCTTTCTTT. Amino acids: CASSPGQNTEAFF.